This T cell receptor beta chain was documented in a study of early stage breast cancer tumors. Study as a whole: ER+/PR+/HER2- status applied to about 80% of the 16 invasive breast tumors.

The CDR3 runs 14 residues. Between the trimmed V and J ends, which lost 1 base and 5 bases, there was a span of 12 bases. Germline CDR1 and CDR2: SQVTM and ANQGSEA. Broader study findings: Most shared enriched TCRB sequences were commonly generated ones.

This clone has a handful of counts. Its target is unknown. Some clones are missing from TCRdb's copy, which holds only in-frame ones; the method was immunoSEQ multiplex PCR. The table includes 30,000 or so clones, roughly four fifths detected once. The source material was blood. The origin of this receptor is a person aged 40-50 years with breast cancer. The chain joins TRBV29-1 to TRBJ2-1, with D unclear. The CDR3 DNA reads as TGCAGCGTTGAAGTCCAGCTGGCTGACAATGAGCAGTTCTTC. This translates into CSVEVQLADNEQFF.